This TCR beta chain was observed in a study of shared clonotypes between healthy human individuals. Study-wide context: A couple of women and a few men aged 18 to 49 served as donors. Study outcomes and limitations: Limitation of the genetic and exposure-history diversity represented came from the few donors.

With V trimmed by 7 bases and J by 7 bases, 10 bases remained unmatched. The V gene's germline CDR1 is MDHEN and CDR2 SYDVKM. The CDR3 length is 14 residues. Concerning this clone: The antigen remains unidentified.

Ten immunoSEQ deep assay plates held the unsorted PBMC DNA. Original methodology: ImmunoSEQ yielded junction-only sequences lacking quality scores, so filtering differed. Data came from immunoSEQ multiplex PCR; TCRdb stores just in-frame clones and leaves some out. V and J calls and clone size follow that table, whereas D and trimming were derived from the DNA. Of 400,000 to 600,000 clones in the sample, approximately 79% were seen once. Sequenced: PBMCs. The receptor comes from a woman aged 40 to 49 in good health. Some clones in this sample may be carry-over from other donors' samples. The rearrangement links TRBV28 to TRBJ2-1; 7 nucleotides agree with TRBD2. The CDR3 spells CASTPWGRANEQFF. The DNA of the CDR3 is TGTGCCAGCACCCCCTGGGGGAGGGCGAATGAGCAGTTCTTC.